The present entry profiles one T cell receptor beta chain with its context. The germline CDR1 and CDR2 sequences are LGHNA and YNFKEQ. V lost 0 bases to trimming and J lost 2 bases; unmatched junction nucleotides: 2. The CDR3 length is 17 residues. The data stem from a study of blood T cell repertoires in COVID-19. Measured with immunoSEQ multiplex PCR; TCRdb has only the in-frame clones, and not every one. The sample has 120,000 to 150,000 clones; around 81% are singletons. The chain uses TRBV4-2 and TRBJ2-7; 15 positions agree with TRBD2. Sequencing was carried out using peripheral blood. The sequence was collected from a woman aged 50 to 60 with acute or convalescent COVID-19. CDR3 loop: CASSQEWTSGGAYEQYF. CDR3 coding DNA: TGTGCCAGCAGCCAAGAGTGGACTAGCGGGGGGGCCTACGAGCAGTACTTC.